Listed here are 5 T cell receptor beta chains from one sample, sequenced in a study of radiotherapy plus CTLA-4 blockade in lung cancer. Produced via immunoSEQ multiplex PCR; TCRdb's table is partial and in-frame only. The table lists about 97,000 clones, 65% to 75% of them singletons. Sequencing was performed on peripheral blood, taken from a patient treated with radiotherapy plus ipilimumab. The receptors come from a human donor with non-small cell lung cancer who had a partial response to radiotherapy plus ipilimumab. Some clones in this sample may be carry-over from other donors' samples.

This chain links TRBV7-3 with TRBJ2-3, with D maybe TRBD2 (6 bases). The germline V gene encodes CDR1 SGHTA and CDR2 FQGTGA. The CDR3 is 13 residues long. The V end was cut by 5 bases, the J end by 3 bases, with 9 bases between. The CDR3 region is CASSVGGTDTQYF. As DNA, the CDR3 is TGTGCCAGCAGCGTGGGGGGAACAGATACGCAGTATTTT.

The chain joins TRBV19 to TRBJ1-5, with D maybe TRBD1 (5 bases). Germline values: CDR1 LNHDA, CDR2 SQIVND (reference sequence). Between the trimmed V and J ends, which lost 8 bases and 4 bases, there was a span of 18 bases. The CDR3 runs to 15 residues. In nucleotides, the CDR3 is TGTGCCAGTGCCGGCGTCAGGGTTCGTAATCAGCCCCAGCATTTT. It codes for CASAGVRVRNQPQHF.

This clone was counted between two and nine times. V usage is TRBV5-4 and J usage is TRBJ2-3; TRBD2 aligns across 8 bases. Germline CDR1 reads SGHNT; CDR2 reads YYREEE (reference sequence). V trimming: 3 bases; J trimming: 0 bases; junction bases outside the gene matches: 15. CDR3 size: 19 residues. The CDR3 region is CASSSRLIAGRASTDTQYF. The CDR3 DNA sequence: TGTGCCAGCAGCTCGAGACTAATAGCGGGGAGGGCTAGCACAGATACGCAGTATTTT. Full variable domain (outside the CDR3, taken from reference TRBV5-4 and TRBJ2-3): ETGVTQSPTHLIKTRGQQVTLRCSSQSGHNTVSWYQQALGQGPQFIFQYYREEENGRGNFPPRFSGLQFPNYSSELNVNALELDDSALYLCASSSRLIAGRASTDTQYFGPGTRLTVL.

The chain employs TRBV18 and TRBJ2-7; TRBD1 matches at 9 bases. The V segment lost 6 bases and the J segment 3 bases; nucleotides outside the gene matches: 6. The germline CDR1 and CDR2 sequences are KGHSH and LQKENI. The CDR3 loop spans 14 amino acids. CDR3 nucleotide sequence: TGTGCCAGCTCCCCCGGGACAGGGAGCTACGAGCAGTACTTC. Translating it yields CASSPGTGSYEQYF.

CDR3 loop: CASSPAPTVSSGANVLTF. The CDR3 region has the DNA TGTGCCAGCTCCCCTGCTCCCACAGTAAGCTCTGGGGCCAACGTCCTGACTTTC. This chain connects TRBV18 to TRBJ2-6; D is undetermined. The CDR3 runs 18 residues. The V gene lost 6 bases and the J gene lost 0 bases, with 18 bases spanning the gap. Germline V gene data show CDR1 as KGHSH and CDR2 as LQKENI.